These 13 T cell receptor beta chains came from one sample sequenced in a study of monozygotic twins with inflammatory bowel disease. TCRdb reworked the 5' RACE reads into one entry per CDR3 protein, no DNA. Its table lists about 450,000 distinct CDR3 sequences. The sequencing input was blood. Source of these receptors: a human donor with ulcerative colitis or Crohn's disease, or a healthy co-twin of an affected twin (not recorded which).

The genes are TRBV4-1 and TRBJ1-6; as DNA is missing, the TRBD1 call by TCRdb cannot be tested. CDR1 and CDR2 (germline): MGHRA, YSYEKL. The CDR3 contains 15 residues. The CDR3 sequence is CASSPQVGANSPLHF.

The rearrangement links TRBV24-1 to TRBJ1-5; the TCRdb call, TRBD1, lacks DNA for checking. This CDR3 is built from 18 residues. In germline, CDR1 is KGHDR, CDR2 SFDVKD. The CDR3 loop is CATSDRRDRHNSNQPQHF.

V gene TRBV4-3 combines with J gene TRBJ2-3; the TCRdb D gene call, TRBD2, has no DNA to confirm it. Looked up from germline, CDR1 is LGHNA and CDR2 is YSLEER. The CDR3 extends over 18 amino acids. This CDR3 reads CASSQDRGSSGSTDTQYF.

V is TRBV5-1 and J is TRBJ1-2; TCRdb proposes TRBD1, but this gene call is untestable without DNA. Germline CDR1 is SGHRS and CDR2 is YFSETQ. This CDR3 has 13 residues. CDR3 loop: CASRAGTNYGYTF.

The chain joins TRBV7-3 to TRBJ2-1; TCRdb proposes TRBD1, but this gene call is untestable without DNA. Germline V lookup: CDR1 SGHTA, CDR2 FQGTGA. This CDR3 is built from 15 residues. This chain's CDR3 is CASSPRTEGRDEQFF.

This chain's CDR3 is CASSLAAGVYEQYF. The chain couples TRBV7-9 to TRBJ2-7. The CDR3 consists of 14 residues. Germline loops: CDR1 SEHNR, CDR2 FQNEAQ (reference sequence).

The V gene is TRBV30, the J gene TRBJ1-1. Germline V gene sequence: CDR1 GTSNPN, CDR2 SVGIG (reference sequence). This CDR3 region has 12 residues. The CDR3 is CAWSAGRTEAFF.

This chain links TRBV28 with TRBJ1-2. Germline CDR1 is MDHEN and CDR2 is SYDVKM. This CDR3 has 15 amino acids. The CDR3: CASSLLAGLAYGYTF.

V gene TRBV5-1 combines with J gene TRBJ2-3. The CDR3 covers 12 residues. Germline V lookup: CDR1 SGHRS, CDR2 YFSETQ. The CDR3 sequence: CASSLLLDTQYF.

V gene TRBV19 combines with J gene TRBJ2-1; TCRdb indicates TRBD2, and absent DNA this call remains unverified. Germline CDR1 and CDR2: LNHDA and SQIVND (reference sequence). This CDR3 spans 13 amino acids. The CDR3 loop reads CASSGLADNEQFF.

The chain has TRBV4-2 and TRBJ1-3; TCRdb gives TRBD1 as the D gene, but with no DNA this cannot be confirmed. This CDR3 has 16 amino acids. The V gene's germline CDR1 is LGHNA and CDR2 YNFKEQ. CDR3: CASSHWDRSSGNTIYF.

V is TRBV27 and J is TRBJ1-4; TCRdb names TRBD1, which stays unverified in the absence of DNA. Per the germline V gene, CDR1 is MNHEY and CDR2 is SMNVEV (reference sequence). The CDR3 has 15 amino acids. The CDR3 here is CASSSWDRAGEKLFF.

The CDR3 loop reads CSARVTRGAGELFF. V gene TRBV20-1 combines with J gene TRBJ2-2; TCRdb calls TRBD1, which cannot be checked without DNA. The CDR3 spans 14 residues. Germline CDR1 is DFQATT and CDR2 is SNEGSKA (reference sequence).